The clone carrying this T cell receptor beta chain was detected only a few times. The V gene lost 1 base and the J gene lost 6 bases, with 11 bases spanning the gap. The CDR3 runs to 14 residues. Via MiXCR, TCRdb re-called the 5' RACE reads, giving one row per CDR3 protein. The sample lists 120,000 to 150,000 distinct CDR3 sequences, approximately 5.7% occurring once. The record originates from a study of T-cell memory formation after mild COVID-19. Material: PBMCs or a T cell subset sorted from them (not recorded which). This chain uses TRBV12-3 or TRBV12-4 with TRBJ2-3; D not resolved. The source of this sequence is an adult woman who had mild COVID-19 (a few samples of this study predate the infection). Cell type and time point are not known. CDR3 residues: CASSLETRKDTQYF. The CDR3 nucleotides are TGTGCCAGCAGTTTAGAGACTCGCAAGGATACGCAGTATTTT.